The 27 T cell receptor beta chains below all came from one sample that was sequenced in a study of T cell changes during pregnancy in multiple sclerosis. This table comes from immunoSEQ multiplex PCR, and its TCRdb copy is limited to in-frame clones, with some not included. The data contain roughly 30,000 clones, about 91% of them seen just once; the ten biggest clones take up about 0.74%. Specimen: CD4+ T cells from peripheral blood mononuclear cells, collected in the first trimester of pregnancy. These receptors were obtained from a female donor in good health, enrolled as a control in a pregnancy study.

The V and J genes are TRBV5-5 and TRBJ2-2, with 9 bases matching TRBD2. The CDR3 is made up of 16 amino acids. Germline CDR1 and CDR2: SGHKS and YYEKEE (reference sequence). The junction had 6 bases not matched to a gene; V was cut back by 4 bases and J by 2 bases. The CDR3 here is CASSENSGGNTGELFF. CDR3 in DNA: TGTGCCAGCAGCGAGAATAGCGGGGGCAACACCGGGGAGCTGTTTTTT.

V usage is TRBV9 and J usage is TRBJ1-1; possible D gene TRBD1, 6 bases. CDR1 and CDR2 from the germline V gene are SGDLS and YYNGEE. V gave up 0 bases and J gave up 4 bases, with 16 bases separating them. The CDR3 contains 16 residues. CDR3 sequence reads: CASSVGLLRGGTEAFF. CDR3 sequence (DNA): TGTGCCAGCAGCGTAGGCTTGTTGAGGGGGGGCACTGAAGCTTTCTTT.

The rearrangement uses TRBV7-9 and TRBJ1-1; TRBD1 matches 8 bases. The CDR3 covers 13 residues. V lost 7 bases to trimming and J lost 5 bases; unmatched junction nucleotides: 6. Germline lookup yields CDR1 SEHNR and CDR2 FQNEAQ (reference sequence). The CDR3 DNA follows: TGTGCCAGCATGAGGCAGGGGGCAACTGAAGCTTTCTTT. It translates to CASMRQGATEAFF.

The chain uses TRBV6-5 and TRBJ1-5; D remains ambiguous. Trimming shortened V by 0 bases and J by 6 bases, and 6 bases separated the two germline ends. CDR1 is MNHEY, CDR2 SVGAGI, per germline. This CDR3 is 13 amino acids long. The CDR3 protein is CASSYSTRQPQHF. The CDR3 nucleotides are TGTGCCAGCAGTTACTCGACTCGTCAGCCCCAGCATTTT.

DNA of the CDR3: TGTGCCAGCAGTGAGACGACAGGGGCCAAGTCCTACAATGAGCAGTTCTTC. Protein sequence: CASSETTGAKSYNEQFF. The chain combines TRBV25-1 with TRBJ2-1; 8 nucleotides agree with TRBD1. This CDR3 is 17 amino acids long. CDR1 is MGHDK and CDR2 is SYGVNS in the germline V gene. Losses at the gene ends were 3 bases for V and 1 base for J; bases not matched to a gene: 8.

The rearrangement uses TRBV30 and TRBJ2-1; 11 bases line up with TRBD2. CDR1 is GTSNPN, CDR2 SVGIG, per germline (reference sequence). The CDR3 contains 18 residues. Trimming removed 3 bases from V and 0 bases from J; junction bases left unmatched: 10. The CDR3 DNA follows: TGTGCCTGGAGGGACTATAGCGGGGGGGCGTCCTCCTACAATGAGCAGTTCTTC. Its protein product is CAWRDYSGGASSYNEQFF.

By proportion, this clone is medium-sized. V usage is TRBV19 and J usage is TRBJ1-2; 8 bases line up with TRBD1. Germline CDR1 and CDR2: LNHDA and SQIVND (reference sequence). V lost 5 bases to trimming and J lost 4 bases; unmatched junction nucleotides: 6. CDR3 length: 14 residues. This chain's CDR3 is CASSLGQGAYGYTF. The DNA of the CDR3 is TGTGCCAGTAGTTTAGGACAGGGAGCCTATGGCTACACCTTC.

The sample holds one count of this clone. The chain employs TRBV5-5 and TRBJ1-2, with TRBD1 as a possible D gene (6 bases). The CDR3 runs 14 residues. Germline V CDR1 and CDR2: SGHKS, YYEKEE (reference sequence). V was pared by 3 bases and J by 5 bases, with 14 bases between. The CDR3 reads CASSSPTGIYGYTF. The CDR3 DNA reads TGTGCCAGCAGCTCCCCGACAGGCATTTATGGCTACACCTTC.

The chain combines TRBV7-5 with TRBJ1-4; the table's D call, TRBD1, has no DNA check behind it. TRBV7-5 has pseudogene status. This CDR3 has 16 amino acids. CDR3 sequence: CARSFSRWALNEKLFF. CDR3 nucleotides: TGTGCCAGAAGCTTCAGTCGGTGGGCCCTTAATGAAAAACTGTTTTTT.

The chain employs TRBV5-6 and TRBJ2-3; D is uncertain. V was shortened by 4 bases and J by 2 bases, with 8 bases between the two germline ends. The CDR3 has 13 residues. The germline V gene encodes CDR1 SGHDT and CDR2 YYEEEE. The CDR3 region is CASSPVNTDTQYF. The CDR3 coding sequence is TGTGCCAGCAGCCCCGTAAACACAGATACGCAGTATTTT. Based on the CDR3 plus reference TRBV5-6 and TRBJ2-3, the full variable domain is DAGVTQSPTHLIKTRGQQVTLRCSPKSGHDTVSWYQQALGQGPQFIFQYYEEEERQRGNFPDRFSGHQFPNYSSELNVNALLLGDSALYLCASSPVNTDTQYFGPGTRLTVL.

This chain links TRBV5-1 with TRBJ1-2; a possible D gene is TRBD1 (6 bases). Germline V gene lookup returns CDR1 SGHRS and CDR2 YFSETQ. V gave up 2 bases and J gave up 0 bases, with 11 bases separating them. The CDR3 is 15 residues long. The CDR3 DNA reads TGCGCCAGCAGCTTAAGGACAGCTACTAACTATGGCTACACCTTC. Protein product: CASSLRTATNYGYTF.

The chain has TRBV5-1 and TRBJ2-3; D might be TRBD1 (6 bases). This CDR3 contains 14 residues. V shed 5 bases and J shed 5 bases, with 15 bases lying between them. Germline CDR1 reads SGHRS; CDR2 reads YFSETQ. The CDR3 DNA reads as TGCGCCAGCAGGCTCACCCAGGGGCAAGATACGCAGTATTTT. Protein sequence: CASRLTQGQDTQYF.

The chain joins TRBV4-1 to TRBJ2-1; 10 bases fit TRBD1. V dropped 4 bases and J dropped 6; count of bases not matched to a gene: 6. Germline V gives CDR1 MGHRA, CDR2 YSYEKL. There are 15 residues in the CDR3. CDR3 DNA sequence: TGCGCCAGCAGCCCGGACAGGGGGATGAGCAATGAGCAGTTCTTC. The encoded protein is CASSPDRGMSNEQFF.

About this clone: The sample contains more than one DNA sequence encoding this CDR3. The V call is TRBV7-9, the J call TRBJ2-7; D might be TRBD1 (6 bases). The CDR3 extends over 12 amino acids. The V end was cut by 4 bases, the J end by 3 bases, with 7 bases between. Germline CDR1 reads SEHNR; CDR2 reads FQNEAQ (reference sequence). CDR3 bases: TGTGCCAGCAGCTCGACAGGCTACGAGCAGTACTTC. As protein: CASSSTGYEQYF. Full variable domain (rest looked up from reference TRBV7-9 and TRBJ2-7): DTGVSQNPRHKITKRGQNVTFRCDPISEHNRLYWYRQTLGQGPEFLTYFQNEAQLEKSRLLSDRFSAERPKGSFSTLEIQRTEQGDSAMYLCASSSTGYEQYFGPGTRLTVT.

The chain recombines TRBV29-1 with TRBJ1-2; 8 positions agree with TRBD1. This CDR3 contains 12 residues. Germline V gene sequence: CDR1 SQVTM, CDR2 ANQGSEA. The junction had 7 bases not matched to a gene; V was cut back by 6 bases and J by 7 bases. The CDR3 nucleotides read TGCAGCGTAGGTAGGACAGGGAGTGGCTACACCTTC. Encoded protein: CSVGRTGSGYTF.

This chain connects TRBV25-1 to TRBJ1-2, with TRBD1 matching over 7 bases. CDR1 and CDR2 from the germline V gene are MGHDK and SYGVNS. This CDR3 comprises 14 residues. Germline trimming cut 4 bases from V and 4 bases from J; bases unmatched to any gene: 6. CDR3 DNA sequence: TGTGCCAGCAGTGCCAGGGGGGCATTCTATGGCTACACCTTC. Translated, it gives CASSARGAFYGYTF.

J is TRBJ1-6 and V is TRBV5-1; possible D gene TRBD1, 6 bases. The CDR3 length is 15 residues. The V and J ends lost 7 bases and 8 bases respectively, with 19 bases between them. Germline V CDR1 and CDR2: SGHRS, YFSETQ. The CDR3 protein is CASATSETGDSPLHF. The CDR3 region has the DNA TGCGCCAGCGCAACGTCTGAGACAGGTGATTCACCCCTCCACTTT.

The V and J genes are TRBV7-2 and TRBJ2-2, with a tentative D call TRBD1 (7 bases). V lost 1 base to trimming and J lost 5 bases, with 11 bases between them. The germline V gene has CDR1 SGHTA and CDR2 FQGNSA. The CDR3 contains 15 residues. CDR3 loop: CASSLGRGETGELFF. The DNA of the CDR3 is TGTGCCAGCAGCTTAGGCAGGGGGGAAACCGGGGAGCTGTTTTTT.

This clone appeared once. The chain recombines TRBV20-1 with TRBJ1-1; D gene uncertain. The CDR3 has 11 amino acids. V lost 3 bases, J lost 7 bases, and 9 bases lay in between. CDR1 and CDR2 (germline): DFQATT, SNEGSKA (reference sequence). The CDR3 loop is CSASGPDEAFF. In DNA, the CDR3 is TGCAGTGCTAGTGGTCCAGATGAAGCTTTCTTT.

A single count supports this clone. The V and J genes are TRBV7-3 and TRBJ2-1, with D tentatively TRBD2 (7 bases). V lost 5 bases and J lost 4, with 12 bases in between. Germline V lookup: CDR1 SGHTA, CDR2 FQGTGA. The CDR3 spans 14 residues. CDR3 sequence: CASSPEGGYNEQFF. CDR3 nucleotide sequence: TGTGCCAGCAGCCCGGAGGGGGGGTACAATGAGCAGTTCTTC.

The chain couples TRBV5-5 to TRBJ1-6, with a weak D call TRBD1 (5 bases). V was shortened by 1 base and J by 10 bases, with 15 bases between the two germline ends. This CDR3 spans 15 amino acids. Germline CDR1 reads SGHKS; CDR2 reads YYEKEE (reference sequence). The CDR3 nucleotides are TGTGCCAGCAGCTTGTGGGAGGGGTCGGCATCACCCCTCCACTTT. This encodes CASSLWEGSASPLHF.

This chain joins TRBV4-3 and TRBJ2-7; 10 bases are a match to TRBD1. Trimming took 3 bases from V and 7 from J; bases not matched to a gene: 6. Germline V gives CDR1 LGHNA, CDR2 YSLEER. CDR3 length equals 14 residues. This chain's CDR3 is CASSHSGTGVEQYF. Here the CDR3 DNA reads TGCGCCAGCAGCCATTCCGGGACAGGGGTTGAGCAGTACTTC.

DNA for the CDR3: TGTGCCAGCAGCTTTTCAGCGGAAGAGACCCAGTACTTC. Translating it yields CASSFSAEETQYF. The chain carries TRBV5-6 and TRBJ2-5; D is possibly TRBD2 (5 bases). This CDR3 comprises 13 residues. The V and J ends lost 2 bases and 3 bases respectively, with 8 bases between them. CDR1 SGHDT and CDR2 YYEEEE come from the germline V gene.

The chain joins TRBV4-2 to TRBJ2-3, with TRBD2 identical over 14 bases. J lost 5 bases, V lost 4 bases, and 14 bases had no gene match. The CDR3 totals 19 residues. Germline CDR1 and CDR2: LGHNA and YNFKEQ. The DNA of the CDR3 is TGTGCCAGCAGCCCAAGGAAAATGACTAGCGGGGGGGCGGGAGATACGCAGTATTTT. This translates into CASSPRKMTSGGAGDTQYF.

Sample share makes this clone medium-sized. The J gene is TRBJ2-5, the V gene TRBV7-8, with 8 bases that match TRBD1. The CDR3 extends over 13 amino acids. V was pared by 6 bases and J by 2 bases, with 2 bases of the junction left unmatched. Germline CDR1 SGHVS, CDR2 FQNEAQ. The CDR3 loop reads CASRRDRQETQYF. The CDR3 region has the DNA TGTGCCAGCAGGAGGGACAGGCAAGAGACCCAGTACTTC.

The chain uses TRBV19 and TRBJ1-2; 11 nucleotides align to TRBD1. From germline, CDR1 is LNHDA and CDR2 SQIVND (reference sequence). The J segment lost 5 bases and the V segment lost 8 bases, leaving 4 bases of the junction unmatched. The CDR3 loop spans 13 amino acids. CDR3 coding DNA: TGTGCCAGTGGACAGGGGGCGTATTATGGCTACACCTTC. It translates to CASGQGAYYGYTF.

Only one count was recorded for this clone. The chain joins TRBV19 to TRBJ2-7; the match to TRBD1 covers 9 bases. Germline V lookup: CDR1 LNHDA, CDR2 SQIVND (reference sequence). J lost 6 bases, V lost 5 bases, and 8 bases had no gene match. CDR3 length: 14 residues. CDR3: CASSVTGQGGEQYF. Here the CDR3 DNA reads TGTGCCAGTAGTGTCACGGGACAGGGAGGCGAGCAGTACTTC.